The 11 T cell receptor beta chains below were found in one sample sequenced in a study of cytotoxic CD8 clonotypes in ibrutinib-treated CLL. Some clones are missing from TCRdb's copy, which holds only in-frame ones; the method was immunoSEQ multiplex PCR. Here the sample spans fewer than 200,000 clones, approximately 80% being singletons. Sequencing was performed on PBMCs, taken after 24 months of ibrutinib treatment. The receptors shown here come from a human donor with chronic lymphocytic leukemia.

DNA of the CDR3: TGTGCCAGCAGACCTCACAGGGGGGGATTGAACACTGAAGCTTTCTTT. Translated, it gives CASRPHRGGLNTEAFF. The V gene is TRBV28, the J gene TRBJ1-1; 8 nucleotides agree with TRBD1. CDR1 is MDHEN and CDR2 is SYDVKM in the germline V gene. J lost 0 bases, V lost 6 bases, and 9 bases had no gene match. The CDR3 loop spans 16 amino acids.

The V and J genes are TRBV9 and TRBJ1-2, with TRBD1 as a possible D gene (5 bases). The germline gives CDR1 SGDLS, CDR2 YYNGEE. This CDR3 has 16 residues. Trimming left V 2 bases short and J 4 bases short, with 18 bases between. The CDR3 nucleotides are TGTGCCAGCAGCGTGACCATGGGGGAGGGAACCTATGGCTACACCTTC. This codes for CASSVTMGEGTYGYTF.

J is TRBJ1-2 and V is TRBV5-6; 12 bases map to TRBD1. CDR1 and CDR2 from the germline V gene are SGHDT and YYEEEE. There are 17 residues in the CDR3. With 3 bases clipped from V and 1 base from J, the junction kept 7 bases outside the gene matches. CDR3 nucleotide sequence: TGTGCCAGCAGCTACCCCGGGACAGGGGGCCTTAACTATGGCTACACCTTC. It yields the protein CASSYPGTGGLNYGYTF.

With respect to this clone: An end of the junction differs from the germline gene, which may be a read error. The DNA of the CDR3 is TGTGCCAGCAGTGAGCGCCGGGTCCCGATTTTT. Translated, it gives CASSERRVPIF. The rearrangement links TRBV6-1 to TRBJ2-2; the D is unclear. Germline lookup yields CDR1 MNHNS and CDR2 SASEGT. The CDR3 extends over 11 amino acids.

The chain is built from TRBV5-1 and TRBJ1-1; no clear D gene. This CDR3 is built from 13 residues. The V gene lost 1 base and the J gene lost 5 bases, with 9 bases spanning the gap. CDR1 SGHRS and CDR2 YFSETQ come from the germline V gene. This chain's CDR3 is CASSLQDYTEAFF. CDR3 DNA: TGCGCCAGCAGCTTGCAGGACTATACTGAAGCTTTCTTT. Filled out from reference TRBV5-1 and TRBJ1-1, the complete variable domain reads KAGVTQTPRYLIKTRGQQVTLSCSPISGHRSVSWYQQTPGQGLQFLFEYFSETQRNKGNFPGRFSGRQFSNSRSEMNVSTLELGDSALYLCASSLQDYTEAFFGQGTRLTVV.

This chain links TRBV29-1 with TRBJ2-1, with TRBD2 matching over 9 bases. There are 14 residues in the CDR3. The ends lost 4 bases at V and 2 bases at J; junction bases unmatched: 3. CDR1 is SQVTM, CDR2 ANQGSEA, per germline. CDR3 sequence reads: CSVAASGTYNEQFF. In DNA form, the CDR3 reads TGCAGCGTTGCGGCTAGCGGGACCTACAATGAGCAGTTCTTC.

The chain carries TRBV7-9 and TRBJ2-6, with 8 positions matching TRBD1. V gave up 1 base and J gave up 0 bases; unmatched junction bases: 5. CDR1 and CDR2 (germline): SEHNR, FQNEAQ (reference sequence). CDR3 size: 18 residues. CDR3 region: CASSLGAGGSSGANVLTF. The CDR3 nucleotides are TGTGCCAGCAGCTTAGGGGCAGGGGGCTCCTCTGGGGCCAACGTCCTGACTTTC.

The count of this clone is one. V and J are TRBV28 and TRBJ1-6; no firm D call. The CDR3 is 14 amino acids. Germline V gives CDR1 MDHEN, CDR2 SYDVKM. The V end was cut by 3 bases, the J end by 10 bases, with 13 bases between. CDR3 protein: CASSLGGRESPLHF. In DNA, the CDR3 is TGTGCCAGCAGTTTGGGAGGGCGTGAGTCACCCCTCCACTTT.

The chain links TRBV11-2 to TRBJ1-3; D not certain. V lost 0 bases, J lost 9 bases, and 9 bases lay in between. The CDR3 sequence is 13 residues long. Germline V gene data show CDR1 as SGHAT and CDR2 as FQNNGV. The CDR3 loop is CASSLELVSTIYF. The CDR3 DNA reads as TGTGCCAGCAGCTTAGAATTGGTTAGCACCATATATTTT.

This chain connects TRBV14 to TRBJ2-6, with 7 nucleotides matching TRBD1. Trimming at V came to 2 bases and at J to 2 bases, leaving 3 bases not matched to a gene. This CDR3 has 16 amino acids. Germline CDR1 reads SGHDN; CDR2 reads FVKESK. The CDR3 coding sequence is TGTGCCAGCAGCCAAAGAGGGACAGCTGGGGCCAACGTCCTGACTTTC. It is translated as CASSQRGTAGANVLTF.

The chain employs TRBV28 and TRBJ1-5, with D perhaps matching TRBD1 (5 bases). The V end was cut by 2 bases, the J end by 2 bases, with 13 bases between. The CDR3 spans 16 residues. Germline CDR1 reads MDHEN; CDR2 reads SYDVKM. The CDR3, as DNA: TGTGCCAGCAGTTTAGGGGCCCCAATACGCAATCAGCCCCAGCATTTT. Amino acid sequence: CASSLGAPIRNQPQHF.